The source of this TCR beta chain is a study of cytomegalovirus exposure and HLA in healthy donors. 60 Vbeta and 13 Jbeta primers were used in PCR. Some clones are missing from TCRdb's copy, which holds only in-frame ones; the method was immunoSEQ multiplex PCR. The data contain hundreds of thousands of clones, 80% to 90% of them singletons. At collection, donors were nominally healthy, but unrecorded immune exposures were probable. The CDR3 runs to 16 residues. J gave up 7 bases and V 3 bases, and 9 bases lay outside the gene matches. Germline V gives CDR1 SGHTA, CDR2 FQGNSA. The chain combines TRBV7-2 with TRBJ1-4, with 9 bases fitting TRBD1. The sample taken for sequencing was PBMCs. The source of this sequence is a woman between 18 and 30 years old in good health and CMV-seronegative. The CDR3 bases are TGTGCCAGCAGCTTGACGCCGGGACAGGGTCGTGAAAAACTGTTTTTT. It codes for CASSLTPGQGREKLFF. Using reference TRBV7-2 and TRBJ1-4 for the parts outside the CDR3, the full variable domain is GAGVSQSPSNKVTEKGKDVELRCDPISGHTALYWYRQSLGQGLEFLIYFQGNSAPDKSGLPSDRFSAERTGGSVSTLTIQRTQQEDSAVYLCASSLTPGQGREKLFFGSGTQLSVL.